Listed below are T cell receptor beta chains from one sample, sequenced in a study of blood T cell repertoires in COVID-19. Measured with immunoSEQ multiplex PCR; TCRdb has only the in-frame clones, and not every one. The sample carries 65,000 to 95,000 clones, over 75% recorded once. Sequences were obtained from peripheral blood. The receptors were sampled from a man in his 70s with active or convalescent COVID-19. CDR3s include the opening cysteine and the closing phenylalanine or tryptophan. The D gene is left open where the match is weak. A clone size is listed for some rows: how often the clone was seen (once, few, many), or a class if it is expanded.

DNA	CDR3	size	D	J	V
TGTGCCAGCAGTGATCCCGACAGGGAGCGCAATCAGCCCCAGCATTTT	CASSDPDRERNQPQHF	-	TRBD1	TRBJ1-5	TRBV6-4
TGTGCCAGCAGCTTGTTTTCTAGCGGGAACTCCTACAATGAGCAGTTCTTC	CASSLFSSGNSYNEQFF	-	TRBD2	TRBJ2-1	TRBV9
TGTGCCAGCAGCTCGGGACAGGGGGCGTCAGATACGCAGTATTTT	CASSSGQGASDTQYF	-	TRBD1	TRBJ2-3	TRBV5-4
TGTGCCAGCAGCCGGGACTCCCGGCTCTACAATGAGCAGTTCTTC	CASSRDSRLYNEQFF	-	-	TRBJ2-1	TRBV28
TGTGCCAGCAGCGTAACGACAGGGTACGACGGCTACACCTTC	CASSVTTGYDGYTF	-	TRBD1	TRBJ1-2	TRBV9
TGTGCCAGCTCTTTCAAAGCGGGGCTCTCCTACGAGCAGTACTTC	CASSFKAGLSYEQYF	-	TRBD2	TRBJ2-7	TRBV18
TGTGCCACCCTAGGGGCAATTCCTCTCTCTTCCTATGGCTACACCTTC	CATLGAIPLSSYGYTF	-	-	TRBJ1-2	TRBV28
TGTGCCAGCAGCTTTCTGAGTAGCGAATACTACAATGAGCAGTTCTTC	CASSFLSSEYYNEQFF	-	-	TRBJ2-1	TRBV7-3
TGTGCCAGCAGCCAACATAATACTCTAGCGGGGGCTGGGGAGCTGTTTTTT	CASSQHNTLAGAGELFF	-	TRBD2	TRBJ2-2	TRBV4-2
TGCGCCAGCAGCAGGTCTAGCCGTAGCTCCTACAATGAGCAGTTCTTC	CASSRSSRSSYNEQFF	-	-	TRBJ2-1	TRBV5-1
TGTGCCAGCAGTGACGGGGGTTACACCGGGGAGCTGTTTTTT	CASSDGGYTGELFF	-	-	TRBJ2-2	TRBV6-1
TGCGCCAGCAGCGAGAAGGGACAGTCGTACGAGCAGTACTTC	CASSEKGQSYEQYF	-	TRBD1	TRBJ2-7	TRBV5-1
TGTGCCACCAGCAGAGACAGGGGGAGGGAAAAACTGTTTTTT	CATSRDRGREKLFF	-	TRBD1	TRBJ1-4	TRBV15
TGCAGCGGTCGTAACGGGGGGGAGGATACGCAGTATTTT	CSGRNGGEDTQYF	-	TRBD2	TRBJ2-3	TRBV29-1
TGTGCCAGCAGCTTAAGGGGTGAGCAGTTCTTC	CASSLRGEQFF	-	-	TRBJ2-1	TRBV6-5
TGTGCCACCAGCAGAGGGGTGACTGAACTCTACGAGCAGTACTTC	CATSRGVTELYEQYF	-	-	TRBJ2-7	TRBV15
TGTGCCAGCACCGGACTAGCGGGAGGCGGGGAGCTGTTTTTT	CASTGLAGGGELFF	-	TRBD2	TRBJ2-2	TRBV6-5
TGTGCCACCAGCAGCGCGGGATCCCTCAGCCTCGCGCAGTATTTT	CATSSAGSLSLAQYF	-	-	TRBJ2-3	TRBV15
TGTGCCAGCTCCCAGGTTGACAGAAGCCAGCCCCAGCATTTT	CASSQVDRSQPQHF	-	-	TRBJ1-5	TRBV18
TGTGCCAGCAGCCAGGGGACAGAGGCCTTCTATGGCTACACCTTC	CASSQGTEAFYGYTF	-	TRBD1	TRBJ1-2	TRBV3-1/TRBV3-2
TGTGCCAGCAGCTTCGCTAGCGGGAATGAGCAGTTCTTC	CASSFASGNEQFF	-	TRBD2	TRBJ2-1	TRBV7-3
TGTGCCAGCAGCTTAAGGGGGGGCGAAGGTTCCTACGAGCAGTACTTC	CASSLRGGEGSYEQYF	-	-	TRBJ2-7	TRBV11-3
TGTGCCAGCAGACGGGATAATGAGCAGTTCTTC	CASRRDNEQFF	few	-	TRBJ2-1	TRBV3-1/TRBV3-2
TGTGCCAGCAGTTTAAGGGGAAACACTGAAGCTTTCTTT	CASSLRGNTEAFF	-	-	TRBJ1-1	TRBV12-3/TRBV12-4
TGCGCCAGCAGCTTGGGATACAGGGGCGTCGGTATGAACACTGAAGCTTTCTTT	CASSLGYRGVGMNTEAFF	-	TRBD1	TRBJ1-1	TRBV5-1
TGCGCCAGCAGCCAAGATCAGAGACAGGGTGGCGGCTACACCTTC	CASSQDQRQGGGYTF	-	TRBD1	TRBJ1-2	TRBV4-1
TGCGCCAGCAGCTTGCGTCAGGGGGCCTACGAGCAGTACTTC	CASSLRQGAYEQYF	-	TRBD1	TRBJ2-7	TRBV5-1
TGCGCCAGCAGCCAGGACAGTTACGAGCAGTACTTC	CASSQDSYEQYF	once	-	TRBJ2-7	TRBV10-1
TGTGCCAGCAGGCGACAGGGGGCTTCCTACGAGCAGTACTTC	CASRRQGASYEQYF	-	TRBD1	TRBJ2-7	TRBV27
TGTGCCAGCAGCTTCGGGTTTACTAACTATGGCTACACCTTC	CASSFGFTNYGYTF	-	-	TRBJ1-2	TRBV7-2
TGCGCCAGCAGCTTGGCGGGAGGGCCTACCAATGAGCAGTTCTTC	CASSLAGGPTNEQFF	-	TRBD2	TRBJ2-1	TRBV5-1
TGTGCCAGCAGGCCAAGCGGGCTCTCCTACGAGCAGTACTTC	CASRPSGLSYEQYF	-	-	TRBJ2-7	TRBV28
TGTGCCAGCAGCTTAGTAGGCGGGACGCATGAAGCTTTCTTT	CASSLVGGTHEAFF	-	-	TRBJ1-1	TRBV7-2
TGTGCCTGGAGTGCCGGAGGGACCTATGGCTACACCTTC	CAWSAGGTYGYTF	-	-	TRBJ1-2	TRBV30
TGTGCCACCAGTGATCGACAGGGGCACCACAATCAGCCCCAGCATTTT	CATSDRQGHHNQPQHF	few	TRBD1	TRBJ1-5	TRBV24-1
TGTGCCAGCAGCCAGGGGGGACTAGCGGCCGGGGAGCTGTTTTTT	CASSQGGLAAGELFF	-	TRBD2	TRBJ2-2	TRBV3-1/TRBV3-2
TGCAGTGCTAGGGAGGGCAATGAGCAGTTCTTC	CSAREGNEQFF	-	-	TRBJ2-1	TRBV20-1
TGTGCCAGCAGTGCCCCAACAGGGGGGGGCGAAAAACTGTTTTTT	CASSAPTGGGEKLFF	once	TRBD1	TRBJ1-4	TRBV6-1
TGTGCCATCAGGGGGACTAGCGCCAGCAATGAGCAGTTCTTC	CAIRGTSASNEQFF	-	TRBD2	TRBJ2-1	TRBV10-3
TGTGCCAGCAGTGAGCCTAGCGGGAGGGCCAATGAGCAGTTCTTC	CASSEPSGRANEQFF	few	TRBD2	TRBJ2-1	TRBV6-1
TGTGCCAGCTCACCAGGGGCGTACGAGCAGTACTTC	CASSPGAYEQYF	-	-	TRBJ2-7	TRBV18
TGTGCCAGCAGTACCCTTGGACAGGGTACAAGCATTCAGTACTTC	CASSTLGQGTSIQYF	-	TRBD1	TRBJ2-4	TRBV28
TGTGCCAGCAGCTTGACAGGGAACACTGAAGCTTTCTTT	CASSLTGNTEAFF	-	-	TRBJ1-1	TRBV7-2
TGCGCCAGCAGCCTGGAAGGATTGGGCCCCAATTCACCCCTCCACTTT	CASSLEGLGPNSPLHF	-	-	TRBJ1-6	TRBV5-1
TGTGCCAGCAGTTTCCGACAGTGGCATGAGCAGTTCTTC	CASSFRQWHEQFF	-	-	TRBJ2-1	TRBV6-9
TGTGCCAGCAGCTTAGTTCCAGGGCTCACAGCTCAGCCCCAGCATTTT	CASSLVPGLTAQPQHF	-	-	TRBJ1-5	TRBV7-8
TGTGCCAGCTCACCTACAGGGGGATATCAGCCCCAGCATTTT	CASSPTGGYQPQHF	-	TRBD1	TRBJ1-5	TRBV18
TGTGCCAGCAGCAAGGGACAGGGGGCGGCTGGAAACACCATATATTTT	CASSKGQGAAGNTIYF	-	TRBD1	TRBJ1-3	TRBV7-9
TGTGCCAGCAGCTCTTTTGGGACTAGCGGATACAATGAGCAGTTCTTC	CASSSFGTSGYNEQFF	-	TRBD2	TRBJ2-1	TRBV7-9
TGCGCCAGCAGCTTGTCGGGACAGGGGGAGGTCTATGGCTACACCTTC	CASSLSGQGEVYGYTF	-	TRBD1	TRBJ1-2	TRBV5-1
TGTGCCAGCAGCCCCCAGGCAACCGGAAACACCATATATTTT	CASSPQATGNTIYF	once	-	TRBJ1-3	TRBV6-5
TGTGCCAGCAGTTCGCGAACTCTACCAGGCTACACCTTC	CASSSRTLPGYTF	-	-	TRBJ1-2	TRBV12-3/TRBV12-4
TGTGCCAGCTCACCAGTCCAGTCCTACGAGCAGTACTTC	CASSPVQSYEQYF	-	-	TRBJ2-7	TRBV18